A single sample gave rise to the 27 T cell receptor beta chains below, sequenced in a study of shared clonotypes between healthy human individuals. Terminally differentiated effector memory CD45RA+ cells were excluded by CCR7 positive selection of CD45RO-negative cells. Clones were read by immunoSEQ multiplex PCR, and TCRdb kept only the in-frame ones, dropping some. The table lists about 2.1 million clones, around 93% of them singletons. Material for sequencing was naive CD8+ T cells from PBMCs. These receptors were collected from a man aged 18 to 29 in good health. Some clones in this sample may be carry-over from other donors' samples.

The chain employs TRBV29-1 and TRBJ2-5, with TRBD1 matching 10 bases. Germline CDR1 reads SQVTM; CDR2 reads ANQGSEA. The CDR3 is 19 residues long. V shed 4 bases and J 5 bases; nucleotides not matched to a gene: 22. The CDR3 coding sequence is TGCAGCGTTGGGGCTTCTGGGACAGGGGTAATAGAGCCGGGGGAGACCCAGTACTTC. It translates to CSVGASGTGVIEPGETQYF.

The V and J genes are TRBV2 and TRBJ1-3; weak D call: TRBD1 (5 bases). The V end lost 4 bases, the J end lost 0 bases, and 16 bases lay between the germline ends. From germline, CDR1 is SNHLY and CDR2 FYNNEI. The CDR3 runs to 17 residues. CDR3 region: CASSVAGGPYSGNTIYF. The CDR3 nucleotides read TGTGCCAGCAGTGTTGCCGGGGGACCATACTCTGGAAACACCATATATTTT.

The rearrangement uses TRBV30 and TRBJ2-1, with 11 positions matching TRBD2. V shed 0 bases, J shed 7 bases, and the junction held 11 bases outside the gene matches. Germline loops: CDR1 GTSNPN, CDR2 SVGIG (reference sequence). The CDR3 is made up of 17 amino acids. This CDR3 is CAWSVGVSGRAGNEQFF. The CDR3 nucleotides read TGTGCCTGGAGTGTAGGGGTTAGCGGGAGGGCGGGGAATGAGCAGTTCTTC.

Points on this clone: Other DNA sequences of this sample code for an identical CDR3. The chain has TRBV28 and TRBJ2-7, with a tentative D call TRBD2 (5 bases). V lost 2 bases and J lost 3, with 11 bases in between. The CDR3 is made up of 14 amino acids. In germline, CDR1 is MDHEN, CDR2 SYDVKM. The CDR3 sequence is CASSLTGGSYEQYF. CDR3 in DNA: TGTGCCAGCAGTTTAACCGGTGGGAGCTACGAGCAGTACTTC.

The rearrangement uses TRBV7-9 and TRBJ2-2, with D possibly TRBD2 on 6 matching bases. V gave up 5 bases and J gave up 0 bases, with 16 bases separating them. This CDR3 comprises 17 residues. Germline V gene data show CDR1 as SEHNR and CDR2 as FQNEAQ (reference sequence). For the CDR3, the DNA is TGTGCCAGCAGCCTAAGACCGGGAGAAACGAACACCGGGGAGCTGTTTTTT. Translation: CASSLRPGETNTGELFF.

The rearrangement joins TRBV29-1 to TRBJ1-5; TRBD1 matches 7 bases. J gave up 2 bases and V 4 bases, and 5 bases lay outside the gene matches. Germline values: CDR1 SQVTM, CDR2 ANQGSEA. The CDR3 runs 14 residues. DNA of the CDR3: TGCAGCGTTGCAACAGGGGACCGCAATCAGCCCCAGCATTTT. It yields the protein CSVATGDRNQPQHF.

The gene calls are TRBV25-1 and TRBJ2-7; D unclear. The V end lost 4 bases, the J end lost 7 bases, and 8 bases lay between the germline ends. The germline CDR1 and CDR2 sequences are MGHDK and SYGVNS. There are 11 residues in the CDR3. CDR3: CASSAGLEQYF. CDR3 coding DNA: TGTGCCAGCAGTGCCGGGTTGGAGCAGTACTTC.

CDR3 bases: TGTGCCACCAGCAGCGGGACAGGGCGAGCTAACTATGGCTACACCTTC. Its translation: CATSSGTGRANYGYTF. The rearrangement uses TRBV15 and TRBJ1-2; 9 bases line up with TRBD1. This CDR3 has 16 residues. V dropped 3 bases and J dropped 0; count of bases not matched to a gene: 5. CDR1 and CDR2 from the germline V gene are LNHNV and YYDKDF (reference sequence).

The genes are TRBV13 and TRBJ1-4; the D gene is possibly TRBD1 (5 bases). Trimming stripped 5 bases from V and 0 bases from J, with 13 bases between. This CDR3 comprises 16 residues. Germline loops: CDR1 PRHDT, CDR2 FYEKMQ (reference sequence). Written as DNA, the CDR3 is TGTGCCAGCAGCACCCGGGACGGACCAACTAATGAAAAACTGTTTTTT. Its translation is CASSTRDGPTNEKLFF.

In this sample, this clone turned up a few times. The chain links TRBV14 to TRBJ2-1; TRBD2 matches at 8 bases. V was pared by 4 bases and J by 6 bases, with 11 bases of the junction left unmatched. The CDR3 contains 16 residues. Looked up from germline, CDR1 is SGHDN and CDR2 is FVKESK. CDR3 nucleotide sequence: TGTGCCAGCAGCCCATTATTTGTCGGGAGGGGCAATGAGCAGTTCTTC. It encodes CASSPLFVGRGNEQFF. The full variable domain, in which reference TRBV14 and TRBJ2-1 provide the parts outside the CDR3, is EAGVTQFPSHSVIEKGQTVTLRCDPISGHDNLYWYRRVMGKEIKFLLHFVKESKQDESGMPNNRFLAERTGGTYSTLKVQPAELEDSGVYFCASSPLFVGRGNEQFFGPGTRLTVL.

CDR3: CASSERGHGYQETQYF. Written as DNA, the CDR3 is TGTGCCAGCAGCGAACGGGGCCACGGGTACCAAGAGACCCAGTACTTC. The chain employs TRBV2 and TRBJ2-5, with D perhaps assigned TRBD1 or TRBD2 (5 bases each). The CDR3 has 16 residues. Germline V CDR1 and CDR2: SNHLY, FYNNEI. V lost 6 bases, J lost 0 bases, and 17 bases lay in between.

CDR3 residues: CASSPAGSSYEQYF. As DNA, the CDR3 is TGTGCCAGCTCACCGGCAGGCTCATCCTACGAGCAGTACTTC. The rearrangement links TRBV18 to TRBJ2-7; D uncertain. Germline CDR1 is KGHSH and CDR2 is LQKENI. The CDR3 is 14 amino acids. The germline V and J ends were trimmed by 3 bases and 1 base, with 10 bases remaining between them.

The J gene is TRBJ1-5, the V gene TRBV28, with 7 bases identical to TRBD1. The CDR3 is 14 amino acids. V was clipped by 11 bases and J by 0 bases; unmatched bases: 7. CDR1 and CDR2 from the germline V gene are MDHEN and SYDVKM. CDR3 protein: CAGKQGSSNQPQHF. The CDR3 DNA reads TGTGCCGGAAAACAGGGGTCTAGCAATCAGCCCCAGCATTTT.

DNA for the CDR3: TGTGCCATCAGTGAGACCACAGATACGCAGTATTTT. Its translation: CAISETTDTQYF. The rearrangement joins TRBV10-3 to TRBJ2-3; D is undetermined. The V end lost 2 bases, the J end lost 2 bases, and 2 bases lay between the germline ends. The CDR3 is made up of 12 amino acids. Germline CDR1 reads ENHRY; CDR2 reads SYGVKD.

The rearrangement joins TRBV2 to TRBJ2-1; 12 bases align to TRBD2. V was clipped by 7 bases and J by 4 bases; unmatched bases: 8. This CDR3 has 16 amino acids. Germline CDR1 reads SNHLY; CDR2 reads FYNNEI. The CDR3 bases are TGTGCCAGCAAGAGGACTAGCGGGATTCCGTACAATGAGCAGTTCTTC. This encodes CASKRTSGIPYNEQFF.

A remark on this clone: This CDR3 is also generated by other DNA sequences in the sample. The V call is TRBV6-5, the J call TRBJ2-7; D may be TRBD2 (5 bases). V shed 2 bases and J shed 6 bases, with 11 bases lying between them. The germline V gene encodes CDR1 MNHEY and CDR2 SVGAGI. The CDR3 has 13 amino acids. CDR3 nucleotide sequence: TGTGCCAGCAGTTACCTTAGCCGGGGCGAGCAGTACTTC. Its protein product is CASSYLSRGEQYF.

This clone occurred once. The chain combines TRBV11-2 with TRBJ2-1; 9 positions agree with TRBD2. The CDR3 extends over 16 amino acids. Germline CDR1 SGHAT, CDR2 FQNNGV. V was clipped by 5 bases and J by 4 bases; unmatched bases: 9. The CDR3 DNA is TGTGCCAGCAGCAAGACTAGCGGCAACCAATACAATGAGCAGTTCTTC. As protein: CASSKTSGNQYNEQFF.

This rearrangement joins TRBV6-5 to TRBJ1-1, with D possibly being TRBD1 (5 bases). Per germline, CDR1 MNHEY and CDR2 SVGAGI. This CDR3 is built from 13 residues. The V gene lost 6 bases and the J gene lost 6 bases, with 14 bases spanning the gap. CDR3 DNA sequence: TGTGCCAGCAGCCCCCTCCCGGGGGCTGAAGCTTTCTTT. Translation: CASSPLPGAEAFF.

The chain uses TRBV19 and TRBJ1-1; TRBD1 aligns across 9 bases. Germline V gene sequence: CDR1 LNHDA, CDR2 SQIVND (reference sequence). V dropped 3 bases and J dropped 9; count of bases not matched to a gene: 17. The CDR3 totals 17 residues. The CDR3 nucleotides are TGTGCCAGTAGTATGAAGTGGTCCGGGACAGGGATCCCTAAAGCTTTCTTT. Translated: CASSMKWSGTGIPKAFF.

The chain combines TRBV28 with TRBJ1-1; D is possibly TRBD1 (6 bases). V lost 8 bases and J 5 bases, leaving 21 bases between the germline ends. Looked up from germline, CDR1 is MDHEN and CDR2 is SYDVKM. The CDR3 has 15 residues. CDR3 in DNA: TGTGCCAGCGCTGGGACAAGCGGCGGGGGGACTGAAGCTTTCTTT. Translated, it gives CASAGTSGGGTEAFF.

The genes are TRBV28 and TRBJ2-7, with D possibly matching TRBD1 (5 bases). The germline V and J ends were trimmed by 5 bases and 2 bases, with 10 bases remaining between them. Germline V lookup: CDR1 MDHEN, CDR2 SYDVKM. The CDR3 is made up of 13 amino acids. The CDR3 DNA reads as TGTGCCAGCAGTCGACAGCCCGCCTACGAGCAGTACTTC. Translating gives CASSRQPAYEQYF.

The chain carries TRBV29-1 and TRBJ2-5, with D tentatively TRBD2 (5 bases). Between the trimmed V and J ends, which lost 2 bases and 7 bases, there was a span of 23 bases. Looked up from germline, CDR1 is SQVTM and CDR2 is ANQGSEA. The CDR3 consists of 16 residues. The CDR3 DNA reads as TGCAGCGTTGAAACGGGTCGATCGCCGGGGATTGGGACCCAGTACTTC. Protein product: CSVETGRSPGIGTQYF.

The chain recombines TRBV30 with TRBJ1-5; D remains ambiguous. The CDR3 runs to 14 residues. Trimming pared 1 base from V and 0 bases from J, leaving 7 bases between. Per the germline V gene, CDR1 is GTSNPN and CDR2 is SVGIG (reference sequence). The CDR3 protein is CAWSAPNSNQPQHF. The DNA for the CDR3 is TGTGCCTGGAGTGCCCCCAATAGCAATCAGCCCCAGCATTTT.

The chain couples TRBV15 to TRBJ2-1, with D possibly matching TRBD2 (6 bases). V lost 1 base, J lost 10 bases, and 20 bases lay in between. The CDR3 covers 16 residues. Germline values: CDR1 LNHNV, CDR2 YYDKDF (reference sequence). This chain's CDR3 is CATSRVRARVGGEQFF. CDR3 in DNA: TGTGCCACCAGCAGAGTGCGTGCGCGGGTGGGAGGCGAGCAGTTCTTC.

The gene calls are TRBV10-3 and TRBJ2-6; D is unclear. The CDR3 is 16 amino acids. Per the germline V gene, CDR1 is ENHRY and CDR2 is SYGVKD. Trimming removed 4 bases from V and 0 bases from J, with 10 bases in between. CDR3 DNA: TGTGCCATCAGTGTCGTCTCCTCCTCTGGGGCCAACGTCCTGACTTTC. Amino acid sequence: CAISVVSSSGANVLTF.

This chain connects TRBV11-3 to TRBJ1-5; no firm D call. Germline CDR1 and CDR2: SGHNT and YENEEA. Trimming stripped 5 bases from V and 0 bases from J, with 23 bases between. The CDR3 has 19 residues. Here the CDR3 reads CASSGKSCVRYYSNQPQHF. The CDR3 region has the DNA TGTGCCAGCAGCGGAAAGTCTTGTGTCAGATACTATAGCAATCAGCCCCAGCATTTT.

V gene TRBV7-9 combines with J gene TRBJ2-3; TRBD1 might be the D (5 bases). The CDR3 sequence is 13 residues long. Germline V lookup: CDR1 SEHNR, CDR2 FQNEAQ (reference sequence). Trimming removed 7 bases from V and 0 bases from J, with 8 bases in between. The CDR3 loop is CASTTVSTDTQYF. The CDR3 nucleotides read TGTGCCAGCACGACAGTAAGCACAGATACGCAGTATTTT.